This is a list of T cell receptor beta chains from one sample in a study of shared T cell receptors in the human thymus. TCRdb's table, derived via immunoSEQ multiplex PCR, lists solely in-frame clones and lacks some. The sample consists of about 660,000 clones, approximately 89% of them appearing once. The same sample was also used in a study of human thymus T cells.

Input material: thymocytes. These receptors all come from a boy younger than two with a congenital heart defect. The CDR3 runs from the conserved cysteine through the conserved F or W. The order of the fields is clone size, J gene, D gene, V gene, CDR3 DNA, CDR3 protein. The D gene is left open where the match is weak. The size field is filled for only some rows; it gives once, few, many or a size class.

.	TRBJ2-5	TRBD2	TRBV30	TGTGCCTGGAGATCGCCGGGACTAGCGGTGGAGACCCAGTACTTC	CAWRSPGLAVETQYF
.	TRBJ1-6	.	TRBV5-8	TGTGCCAGCAGCCCTCCACAGGGTCCGGGTAGTTCACCCCTCCACTTT	CASSPPQGPGSSPLHF
.	TRBJ2-7	.	TRBV14	TGTGCCAGCAGCCAAGGTGGGCACGAGCAGTACTTC	CASSQGGHEQYF
.	TRBJ2-7	.	TRBV28	TGTGCCAGCAGTTTAAACCGCGCGGATACCTACGAGCAGTACTTC	CASSLNRADTYEQYF
.	TRBJ1-2	.	TRBV27	TGTGCCAGCAGGTCCGGTTATGGCTACACCTTC	CASRSGYGYTF
.	TRBJ2-3	.	TRBV5-6	TGTGCCAGCAGCCCAAGACTAGGATACAGCACAGATACGCAGTATTTT	CASSPRLGYSTDTQYF
.	TRBJ2-2	TRBD1	TRBV4-3	TGCGCCAGCAGCCCGCGACAGGGGGACACCGGGGAGCTGTTTTTT	CASSPRQGDTGELFF
.	TRBJ2-7	TRBD2	TRBV2	TGTGCCAGCAGTGAAACCCGGGAGGAGTACGAGCAGTACTTC	CASSETREEYEQYF
.	TRBJ1-2	TRBD1	TRBV7-9	TGTGCCAGCAGCTATTTTGGACAGGAGGATCACTATGGCTACACCTTC	CASSYFGQEDHYGYTF
.	TRBJ1-4	TRBD1	TRBV14	TGTGCCAGCAGCCAAGAAACCCCCGGGACAGGGGGCGAAAAACTGTTTTTT	CASSQETPGTGGEKLFF
.	TRBJ2-3	TRBD2	TRBV28	TGTGCCAGCGGTCATAGCGGGAGGGAGAAAATCCGCACAGATACGCAGTATTTT	CASGHSGREKIRTDTQYF
.	TRBJ2-7	.	TRBV6-1	TGTGCCAGCTCGGGGATAATCTACGAGCAGTACTTC	CASSGIIYEQYF
.	TRBJ2-1	.	TRBV10-2	TGCGCCAGCAGTGAGCCCCTATCTGAGCAGTTCTTC	CASSEPLSEQFF
.	TRBJ1-2	.	TRBV27	TGTGCCAGCAGTCCCACAGGGCCCGATAACTATGGCTACACCTTC	CASSPTGPDNYGYTF
.	TRBJ1-1	TRBD1	TRBV5-6	TGTGCCAGCAGCTACCAGGGGGGTCGAGTGAACACTGAAGCTTTCTTT	CASSYQGGRVNTEAFF
.	TRBJ2-5	.	TRBV7-2	TGTGCCAGCAGCTTACACAGGGTGTCGCAGACCCAGTACTTC	CASSLHRVSQTQYF
.	TRBJ1-3	.	TRBV4-1	TGCGCCAGCAGCCCCCCTCGGACAGTCAACTCTGGAAACACCATATATTTT	CASSPPRTVNSGNTIYF
.	TRBJ1-2	.	TRBV10-3	TGTGCCATCAGTGACTCTCTAGGAGACAGCGCCGCCTCAAACTATGGCTACACCTTC	CAISDSLGDSAASNYGYTF
.	TRBJ2-7	.	TRBV28	TGTGCCAGCAGTTTAAGCGGAAGCTCCTACGAGCAGTACTTC	CASSLSGSSYEQYF
.	TRBJ2-2	TRBD2	TRBV5-1	TGCGCCAGCAGCTTGGCCCCAGCGGGGGGCCCAGAAGACACCGGGGAGCTGTTTTTT	CASSLAPAGGPEDTGELFF
.	TRBJ1-1	.	TRBV9	TGTGCCAGCAGCCCTCAGGACAGAATCACTGAAGCTTTCTTT	CASSPQDRITEAFF
.	TRBJ2-1	TRBD2	TRBV7-2	TGTGCCACCCGGAATAGGAGCGGGAGGATTCTCAGTTCCTACAATGAGCAGTTCTTC	CATRNRSGRILSSYNEQFF
few	TRBJ2-7	.	TRBV28	TGTGCCAGCAGTTTCAGGGGATACCACGAGCAGTACTTC	CASSFRGYHEQYF
once	TRBJ2-5	.	TRBV29-1	TGCAGCGTTGATCCCGGGAACCAAGAGACCCAGTACTTC	CSVDPGNQETQYF
few	TRBJ1-2	.	TRBV27	TGTGCCAGCAGTTACTCCGGGACAAATCATGGCTACACCTTC	CASSYSGTNHGYTF
once	TRBJ2-5	TRBD1	TRBV14	TGTGCCAGCAGCCGGGGACAGGAGCAAGAGACCCAGTACTTC	CASSRGQEQETQYF
once	TRBJ2-3	.	TRBV9	TGTGCCAGCAGCGACGGGCCCGGCGGGGATACGCAGTATTTT	CASSDGPGGDTQYF
.	TRBJ2-7	.	TRBV4-3	TGCGCCAGCAGCCAAGAGTGGGAGTACGGATCCATTCGGTACGAGCAGTACTTC	CASSQEWEYGSIRYEQYF
.	TRBJ2-5	.	TRBV5-6	TGTGCCAGCAGCAAGCACCAAGAGACCCAGTACTTC	CASSKHQETQYF